This T cell receptor (beta chain) was profiled in a study of cytomegalovirus exposure and HLA in healthy donors. For the study at large: For the roughly 370 genotyped donors, about 79% fell within the Caucasian-associated ancestry cluster. Study findings and constraints: Most TCR sequences were uncommon, yet certain public TCRs appeared in many donors. A later analysis linked a missense DCLRE1C variant to TCR beta V- and J-gene trimming.

Primers for the PCR totalled 60 Vbeta and 13 Jbeta. The data were produced by immunoSEQ multiplex PCR, yet TCRdb's version contains in-frame clones alone and is incomplete. The data show about 170,000 clones, around three quarters seen once. Concerning this clone itself: The target antigen is unknown.

This CDR3 has 15 amino acids. This TCR came from a woman in her 50s in good health and CMV-seronegative. The chain has TRBV21-1 and TRBJ2-1; TRBD2 was called by the table and not checked on the DNA. TRBV21-1 is a recognized pseudogene. The source material was PBMCs. Written as DNA, the CDR3 is TGTGCCAGCAGCAGGGAGGCCGGGTCCTACAATGAGCAGTTCTTC. This gives the protein CASSREAGSYNEQFF.